This T cell receptor (beta chain) was profiled in a study of T cell responses to AZD1222 COVID-19 vaccine (dated by TCRdb to the early 2020s). Turning to the overall study: A total of 230 to 250 trial participants underwent TCR sequencing, of whom more than 200 had received two doses of AZD1222 and around 25 had received two doses of the MenACWY control vaccine. Trial participants were enrolled by age into subgroups of 18-55, 56-69 and 70-plus years, and about 150, 27 and 61 TCR-sequenced participants, respectively, were included in these subgroups. General conclusions and limits of the study: Epitopes outside the regions mutated in the B.1.351 and B.1.1.7 variants were reportedly recognized by nearly half of the unique spike-specific TCRs. A significant rise in spike-specific TCR breadth and depth was observed after two AZD1222 doses relative to day 0 and relative to MenACWY recipients. The whole spike protein was spanned by vaccine-associated CD4 TCRs, and dominant responses were seen in regions 160-218 and 743-854. No day 14 peak-response samples were available, so repertoires were characterized only after the peak T cell response. Conclusions about previously exposed vaccinees were limited because only a handful of AZD1222 recipients were SARS-CoV-2 seropositive at baseline. Most participants were white British and females outnumbered males, and the authors suggested that clonal diversity may have been underestimated. In the small 56-69-year group, the increase in depth fell short of significance, most likely because of low power.

In regard to this clone: No antigen is known for it. One base away there is no much larger clone; base qualities are not given.

The CDR3 regions of human TCRbeta chains were subjected to immunosequencing. On the authors' methods: Repertoire TCRs were matched against a reference library of SARS-CoV-2-specific TCRs generated with the MIRA antigen-specificity platform. Breadth was defined as the fraction of unique TCRs that were SARS-CoV-2-associated, and depth was defined as the fraction of total T cells that were SARS-CoV-2-associated. Each spike-specific TCR was assigned to its reactive spike region and to a CD4 or CD8 class using the MIRA data. Log10-transformed breadth and depth values were compared by one-way ANOVA with Sidak's multiple comparisons tests. TCRdb obtained this table from immuneACCESS and retained in-frame rearrangements with V and J assigned. These tables miss some clones; where compared with another copy, unresolved V genes account for less than half of the shortfall, and the remainder is unexplained. That table is the source of V, J and clone size, and D and trimming were worked out from the DNA. The sample records about 100,000 clones, around nine tenths of which are singletons. Less than 4% of the sample belongs to the ten largest clones.

From cysteine to phenylalanine, the CDR3 is 15 amino acids long. Of the read, only the CDR3 DNA is kept; its 45 bases are in frame from base 1. V is clipped by 2 bases and J by 5 bases, and the sequence between their germline boundaries is 16 bases long. The germline V gene (reference sequence) supplies CDR1 SGHNT and CDR2 YYREEE. Interpreted using the paper, the time point label stands for: about 28 days (+/-7) after the second vaccine dose. Per the publication, the treatment or condition label means: meningococcal conjugate vaccine given as trial control. Vaccinee samples were obtained from the UK trials COV001 and COV002, which included a single-blind randomized controlled phase 2/3 trial of AZD1222 (ChAdOx1 nCoV-19) in healthy adults. For TCRbeta chain sequencing, PBMC samples from trial participants were taken at day 0 and at day 28 after the second dose.

The material was peripheral blood, obtained 28 days after the second dose of the MenACWY control vaccine. Recombination connected TRBV5-4 to TRBJ2-5; TRBD2 is a possible D gene, resting on 7 matching bases. This clonotype was obtained from an adult who received the MenACWY meningococcal vaccine as a control. The DNA sequence follows: TGTGCCAGCAGCTTAGGGGGGGCCGGGGCGGAGACCCAGTACTTC. This sequence encodes CASSLGGAGAETQYF.